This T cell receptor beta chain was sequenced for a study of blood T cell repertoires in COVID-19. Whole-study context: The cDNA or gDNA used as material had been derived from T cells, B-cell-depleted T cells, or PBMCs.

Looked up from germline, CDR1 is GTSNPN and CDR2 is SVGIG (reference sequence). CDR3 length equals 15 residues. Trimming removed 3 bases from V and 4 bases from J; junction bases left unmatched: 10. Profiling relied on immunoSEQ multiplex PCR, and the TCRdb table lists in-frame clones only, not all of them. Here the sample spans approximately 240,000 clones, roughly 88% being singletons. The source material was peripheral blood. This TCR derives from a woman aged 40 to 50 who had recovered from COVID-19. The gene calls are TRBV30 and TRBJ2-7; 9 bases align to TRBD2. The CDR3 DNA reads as TGTGCCTGGAGCAGGCCGGGACTAGCTGGTTACGAGCAGTACTTC. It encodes CAWSRPGLAGYEQYF. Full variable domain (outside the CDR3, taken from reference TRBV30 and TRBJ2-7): SQTIHQWPATLVQPVGSPLSLECTVEGTSNPNLYWYRQAAGRGLQLLFYSVGIGQISSEVPQNLSASRPQDRQFILSSKKLLLSDSGFYLCAWSRPGLAGYEQYFGPGTRLTVT.